This TCR beta chain derives from a study of control samples from healthy donors and cancer patients. Generated by immunoSEQ multiplex PCR, the TCRdb table keeps only in-frame clones and is missing some. The sample holds about 410,000 clones, about nine tenths seen once. V lost 4 bases, J lost 3 bases, and 21 bases lay in between. Per germline, CDR1 LNHNV and CDR2 YYDKDF (reference sequence). This CDR3 is built from 18 residues. The source of this sequence is a middle-aged man with head and neck cancer. Sequencing was done on a sample of PBMCs. The rearrangement uses TRBV15 and TRBJ1-4; D gene ambiguous. DNA for the CDR3: TGTGCCACCAGCATTTTCCCGGAAAGGCACGTAGCTAATGAAAAACTGTTTTTT. This encodes CATSIFPERHVANEKLFF.